The 16 T cell receptor beta chains in this list originate from one sample, sequenced in a study of cytomegalovirus exposure and HLA in healthy donors (dated by TCRdb to between 2016 and 2019). Receptor amplification or capture employed the immunoSEQ multiplex PCR assay. For the multiplex PCR, a mixture combining 60 forward primers for TCR Vbeta segments and 13 reverse primers for TCR Jbeta segments was used. The clones in this table, taken by TCRdb from immuneACCESS, are in-frame only. Not every clone is retained; where verified, under half of the shortfall comes from an unresolved V gene, and the cause of the rest is unknown. For this sample there are about 85,000 clones; roughly 80% appear just once. The biggest ten clones account for roughly 32% of the sample. Sequencing was done on a sample of PBMCs. These receptors originate from a man over 45 in good health and CMV-seropositive.

This chain's CDR3 is CASSNLAGEYEQYF. CDR3 sequence (DNA): TGCGCCAGCTCGAACCTAGCGGGAGAGTACGAGCAGTACTTC. The V gene is TRBV4-1, the J gene TRBJ2-7, with 10 bases matching TRBD2. Germline-derived CDR1 and CDR2 are MGHRA and YSYEKL. The CDR3 is 14 residues long. With 8 bases clipped from V and 4 bases from J, the junction kept 8 bases outside the gene matches.

The V gene is TRBV29-1, the J gene TRBJ2-1; 7 positions match TRBD2. Looked up from germline, CDR1 is SQVTM and CDR2 is ANQGSEA. Trimming at V came to 3 bases and at J to 0 bases, leaving 11 bases not matched to a gene. The CDR3 covers 17 residues. As DNA, the CDR3 is TGCAGCGTTGATCTGGGGTGGCTAGCGGCCTCCTACAATGAGCAGTTCTTC. Its protein is CSVDLGWLAASYNEQFF.

The chain carries TRBV7-2 and TRBJ1-4, with 9 positions matching TRBD1. Per the germline V gene, CDR1 is SGHTA and CDR2 is FQGNSA. CDR3 length: 15 amino acids. The trim removed 5 bases at V and 6 bases at J, leaving 7 bases unmatched. The CDR3 coding sequence is TGTGCCAGCAGCCCCTCAGGGACAGGGTATGAAAAACTGTTTTTT. Encoded protein: CASSPSGTGYEKLFF.

V gene TRBV28 combines with J gene TRBJ1-1, with a weak D call TRBD1 (5 bases). The length of the CDR3 is 13 residues. Germline CDR1 is MDHEN and CDR2 is SYDVKM. The V gene lost 3 bases and the J gene lost 6 bases, with 11 bases spanning the gap. CDR3 sequence reads: CASSFTRGSEAFF. DNA for the CDR3: TGTGCCAGCAGTTTTACCCGGGGGTCTGAAGCTTTCTTT.

This rearrangement joins TRBV30 to TRBJ1-1, with TRBD1 matching over 7 bases. The CDR3 has 17 residues. Per germline, CDR1 GTSNPN and CDR2 SVGIG (reference sequence). The trim removed 3 bases at V and 7 bases at J, leaving 20 bases unmatched. The CDR3 DNA is TGTGCCTGGAGCGCGCAATCTATCAGGGGGAAAGTCGGTGAAGCTTTCTTT. Translation gives CAWSAQSIRGKVGEAFF.

CDR3 sequence: CASRLYGRVSSYNEQFF. CDR3 sequence (DNA): TGTGCAAGTCGCTTATACGGGAGGGTGAGCTCCTACAATGAGCAGTTCTTC. The chain uses TRBV12-2 and TRBJ2-1; the tabulated D call, TRBD2, remains unverified against the DNA. TRBV12-2 counts as a pseudogene. CDR3 length equals 17 residues.

The rearrangement joins TRBV7-9 to TRBJ1-5; the match to TRBD1 covers 9 bases. The CDR3 runs to 14 residues. The germline gives CDR1 SEHNR, CDR2 FQNEAQ (reference sequence). The V gene end was trimmed by 5 bases and the J gene end by 4 bases; junction bases not matched to a gene: 3. In DNA form, the CDR3 reads TGTGCCAGCAGCCTCGGACAGGGGAATCAGCCCCAGCATTTT. Encoded protein: CASSLGQGNQPQHF.

With respect to this clone: Its ends do not fully match the called genes, so a read error is possible. The chain combines TRBV6-1 with TRBJ2-6, with D perhaps matching TRBD1 (5 bases). The germline gives CDR1 MNHNS, CDR2 SASEGT. The CDR3 is 16 amino acids. This CDR3 reads CASGGARDSGANGLTF. The DNA for the CDR3 is TGTGCCAGCGGTGGAGCAAGAGACTCTGGGGCCAACGGCCTGACTTTC.

This chain joins TRBV20-1 and TRBJ2-7; no reliable D call. The CDR3 consists of 11 residues. The germline CDR1 and CDR2 sequences are DFQATT and SNEGSKA (reference sequence). With 6 bases removed from V and 3 bases from J, the gap between germline ends came to 9 bases. This CDR3 reads CSAKLIYEQYF. The CDR3 coding sequence is TGCAGTGCCAAACTAATCTACGAGCAGTACTTC.

The V gene is TRBV7-9, the J gene TRBJ2-7, with TRBD2 as a possible D gene (6 bases). This CDR3 contains 15 residues. Trimming left V 4 bases short and J 2 bases short, with 15 bases between. Germline loops: CDR1 SEHNR, CDR2 FQNEAQ (reference sequence). CDR3 loop: CASSSPGGTTYEQYF. The CDR3 DNA reads as TGTGCCAGCAGCTCCCCCGGCGGGACCACCTACGAGCAGTACTTC.

This chain joins TRBV13 and TRBJ2-7, with TRBD2 matching 8 bases. CDR1 is PRHDT and CDR2 is FYEKMQ in the germline V gene (reference sequence). V was clipped by 1 base and J by 7 bases; unmatched bases: 3. This CDR3 comprises 13 residues. CDR3 region: CASSLALAGEQYF. The DNA of the CDR3 is TGTGCCAGCAGCTTAGCTTTAGCGGGGGAGCAGTACTTC.

The chain employs TRBV7-8 and TRBJ2-2, with TRBD2 matching 12 bases. Germline lookup yields CDR1 SGHVS and CDR2 FQNEAQ. V trimming: 5 bases; J trimming: 2 bases; junction bases outside the gene matches: 3. This CDR3 has 16 residues. In DNA form, the CDR3 reads TGTGCCAGCAGCCAAGGACTAGCGGGAAACACCGGGGAGCTGTTTTTT. Protein product: CASSQGLAGNTGELFF.

The V gene is TRBV6-5, the J gene TRBJ1-2; 8 positions match TRBD1. The CDR3 has 16 amino acids. Germline values: CDR1 MNHEY, CDR2 SVGAGI. V lost 0 bases and J lost 4; bases outside the gene matches: 7. CDR3 in amino acids: CASSYSDRTGSYGYTF. DNA for the CDR3: TGTGCCAGCAGTTACTCTGATAGGACAGGGTCCTATGGCTACACCTTC.

J is TRBJ1-2 and V is TRBV5-1; TRBD1 matches 8 bases. Germline CDR1 SGHRS, CDR2 YFSETQ. The CDR3 consists of 20 residues. The junction had 30 bases not matched to a gene; V was cut back by 1 base and J by 13 bases. The CDR3 DNA is TGCGCCAGCAGCTTGCGGGCGTATGGCGTGGGGGGACAGGCTTCACTAGGCCTCACCTTC. Translated: CASSLRAYGVGGQASLGLTF. The entire variable domain, with the rest obtained from reference TRBV5-1 and TRBJ1-2, is as follows: KAGVTQTPRYLIKTRGQQVTLSCSPISGHRSVSWYQQTPGQGLQFLFEYFSETQRNKGNFPGRFSGRQFSNSRSEMNVSTLELGDSALYLCASSLRAYGVGGQASLGLTFGSGTRLTVV.

This clone appeared a few times. V usage is TRBV5-6 and J usage is TRBJ2-5; D possibly corresponds to TRBD1 (5 bases). Looked up from germline, CDR1 is SGHDT and CDR2 is YYEEEE. This CDR3 contains 14 residues. V lost 1 base, J lost 4 bases, and 11 bases lay in between. The CDR3: CASSLLQAGETQYF. The DNA for the CDR3 is TGTGCCAGCAGCTTGTTACAGGCAGGAGAGACCCAGTACTTC.

The rearrangement joins TRBV6-1 to TRBJ1-2; D call uncertain. The CDR3 loop spans 13 amino acids. V lost 1 base and J 5 bases, leaving 8 bases between the germline ends. In germline, CDR1 is MNHNS, CDR2 SASEGT. For the CDR3, the DNA is TGTGCCAGCAGTGAAGGCACAGCTTATGGCTACACCTTC. Amino acids: CASSEGTAYGYTF.